Below are 8 T cell receptor beta chains sequenced from a single sample in a study of regulatory T cells in long-lasting Graves disease. Arm-PCR of CDR3 regions with iRepertoire HTBI primers generated TCR beta libraries. TCRdb re-analysed the multiplex PCR reads in MiXCR, keeping a single row per CDR3 protein. Of 420,000 or so distinct CDR3 sequences listed, around 17% were seen once; the top ten hold about 23%. Time point here: newly diagnosed GD, antithyroid drugs for less than 3 months. Construction of the TCR library relied on RNA isolated from PBMCs. These same records also appear under a second study, on T cells in Graves' hyperthyroidism and ophthalmopathy.

The specimen comprised peripheral blood mononuclear cells (PBMCs), sampled at new diagnosis, from a patient treated with antithyroid drugs. The receptors here all came from a woman younger than 30 with Graves disease.

Many counts were recorded for this clonotype. This rearrangement joins TRBV27 to TRBJ1-2; D not certain. From germline, CDR1 is MNHEY and CDR2 SMNVEV (reference sequence). The V and J ends lost 3 bases and 7 bases respectively, with 15 bases between them. This CDR3 spans 14 amino acids. The CDR3 nucleotides read TGTGCCAGCAGTTTCGAGCCTAGTTCTGTTGGCTACACCTTC. Protein: CASSFEPSSVGYTF.

Points on this clonotype: The junction departs from germline at one end; a sequencing error may be responsible. The rearrangement joins TRBV18 to TRBJ2-2, with unresolved D. The CDR3 length is 16 residues. CDR1 and CDR2 from the germline V gene are KGHSH and LQKENI. DNA of the CDR3: TGTACCAGCTCACCACCGGGTCAGAGTAACACCGGGGAGCTGTTTTTT. This sequence encodes CTSSPPGQSNTGELFF.

CDR3 nucleotides: TGCAGTGCTGGGGGGGGACGGATAAGTAATGAAAAACTGTTTTTT. It is translated as CSAGGGRISNEKLFF. The rearrangement uses TRBV20-1 and TRBJ1-4; possibly TRBD1 for D (5 bases). Germline CDR1 DFQATT, CDR2 SNEGSKA (reference sequence). The CDR3 consists of 15 residues. Deletions cut 5 bases from V and 4 bases from J, with 17 bases between.

This clonotype was counted a few times. The rearrangement links TRBV7-6 to TRBJ2-2; no reliable D call. The CDR3 runs to 15 residues. V was pared by 1 base and J by 2 bases, with 8 bases between. Germline loops: CDR1 SGHVS, CDR2 FNYEAQ. CDR3 nucleotide sequence: TGTGCCAGCAGCTTAGTAGACCTAAACACCGGGGAGCTGTTTTTT. Translation gives CASSLVDLNTGELFF.

This clonotype was detected many times. V usage is TRBV15 and J usage is TRBJ1-1; no firm D call. CDR1 is LNHNV and CDR2 is YYDKDF in the germline V gene (reference sequence). Trimming removed 1 base from V and 1 base from J, with 7 bases in between. The CDR3 extends over 14 amino acids. The CDR3 region has the DNA TGTGCCACCAGCAGAGTAGGAGAGAACACTGAAGCTTTCTTT. This sequence encodes CATSRVGENTEAFF.

The chain couples TRBV19 to TRBJ2-3; 10 nucleotides align to TRBD1. The J call may be faulty, since TRBJ2-5 better matches the DNA end. Germline CDR1 LNHDA, CDR2 SQIVND (reference sequence). The CDR3 runs 16 residues. The CDR3 protein is CASSSRQGAGWETQYF. The CDR3, as DNA: TGTGCCAGTAGTTCGCGACAGGGGGCCGGCTGGGAGACCCAGTACTTC.

The DNA of the CDR3 is TGTGCCAGCAGCGCCGGCCGAGGCCGGGGGACCCAGTACTTC. Translated: CASSAGRGRGTQYF. The chain combines TRBV9 with TRBJ2-5; the D gene is possibly TRBD2 (5 bases). Trimming took 3 bases from V and 7 from J, leaving 16 bases between them. The germline V gene has CDR1 SGDLS and CDR2 YYNGEE. The CDR3 consists of 14 residues.

This clonotype was picked up a small number of times. V is TRBV5-1 and J is TRBJ2-2, with 7 bases fitting TRBD1. Per the germline V gene, CDR1 is SGHRS and CDR2 is YFSETQ. This CDR3 has 14 residues. V lost 6 bases, J lost 1 base, and 3 bases stayed unmatched. The CDR3, as DNA: TGCGCCAGCATGGGGACAGAGAACACCGGGGAGCTGTTTTTT. It is translated as CASMGTENTGELFF. Using reference TRBV5-1 and TRBJ2-2 for the parts outside the CDR3, the full variable domain is KAGVTQTPRYLIKTRGQQVTLSCSPISGHRSVSWYQQTPGQGLQFLFEYFSETQRNKGNFPGRFSGRQFSNSRSEMNVSTLELGDSALYLCASMGTENTGELFFGEGSRLTVL.